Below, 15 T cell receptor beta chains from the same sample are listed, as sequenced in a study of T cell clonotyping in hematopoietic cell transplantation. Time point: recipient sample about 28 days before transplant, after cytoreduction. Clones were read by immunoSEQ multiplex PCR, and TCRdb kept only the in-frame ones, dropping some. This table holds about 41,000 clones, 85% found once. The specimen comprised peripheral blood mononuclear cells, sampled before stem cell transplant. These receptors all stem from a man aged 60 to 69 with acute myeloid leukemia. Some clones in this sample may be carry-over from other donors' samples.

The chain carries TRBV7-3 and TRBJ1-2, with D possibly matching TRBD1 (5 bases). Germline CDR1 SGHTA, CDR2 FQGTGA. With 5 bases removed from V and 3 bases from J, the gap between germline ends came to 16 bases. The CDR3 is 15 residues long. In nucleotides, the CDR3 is TGTGCCAGCAGCGGGACTCCCACCGGAGACTATGGCTACACCTTC. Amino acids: CASSGTPTGDYGYTF.

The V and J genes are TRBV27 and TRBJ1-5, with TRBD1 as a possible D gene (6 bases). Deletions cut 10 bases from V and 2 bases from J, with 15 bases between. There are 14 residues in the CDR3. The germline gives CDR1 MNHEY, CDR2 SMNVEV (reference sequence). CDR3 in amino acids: CAIGGQGRNQPQHF. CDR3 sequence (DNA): TGTGCCATAGGGGGGCAGGGACGCAATCAGCCCCAGCATTTT.

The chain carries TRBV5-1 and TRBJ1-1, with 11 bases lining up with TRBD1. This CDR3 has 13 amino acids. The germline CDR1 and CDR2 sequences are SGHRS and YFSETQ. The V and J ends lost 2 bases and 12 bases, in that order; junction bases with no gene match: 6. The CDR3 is CASSFPGQGVTFF. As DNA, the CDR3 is TGCGCCAGCAGCTTCCCGGGACAGGGGGTAACTTTCTTT.

The CDR3: CASTRQDVTDTQYF. Written as DNA, the CDR3 is TGCGCCAGCACCAGACAGGATGTCACAGATACGCAGTATTTT. This sequence joins TRBV5-1 and TRBJ2-3; possible D gene TRBD1, 6 bases. Germline V gives CDR1 SGHRS, CDR2 YFSETQ. Trimming shortened V by 6 bases and J by 2 bases, and 13 bases separated the two germline ends. This CDR3 is 14 amino acids long.

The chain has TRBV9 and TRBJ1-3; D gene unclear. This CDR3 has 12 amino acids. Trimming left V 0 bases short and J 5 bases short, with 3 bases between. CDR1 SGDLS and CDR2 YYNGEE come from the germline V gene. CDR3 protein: CASSVDRNTIYF. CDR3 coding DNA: TGTGCCAGCAGCGTAGATAGAAACACCATATATTTT.

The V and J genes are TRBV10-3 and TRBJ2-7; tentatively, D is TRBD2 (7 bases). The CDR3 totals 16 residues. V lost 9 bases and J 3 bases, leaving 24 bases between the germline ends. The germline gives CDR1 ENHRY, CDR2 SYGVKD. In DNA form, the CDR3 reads TGTGCCATAGGGGAGGGGGTGGACATGGCGGTCTACGAGCAGTACTTC. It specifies CAIGEGVDMAVYEQYF.

The CDR3, as DNA: TGTGCCAGCAGTTTATGGAACGGACAGGGAAATCAGCCCCAGCATTTT. This gives the protein CASSLWNGQGNQPQHF. The V and J genes are TRBV28 and TRBJ1-5; TRBD1 aligns across 8 bases. Per the germline V gene, CDR1 is MDHEN and CDR2 is SYDVKM. The CDR3 sequence is 16 residues long. With 0 bases clipped from V and 4 bases from J, the junction kept 5 bases outside the gene matches.

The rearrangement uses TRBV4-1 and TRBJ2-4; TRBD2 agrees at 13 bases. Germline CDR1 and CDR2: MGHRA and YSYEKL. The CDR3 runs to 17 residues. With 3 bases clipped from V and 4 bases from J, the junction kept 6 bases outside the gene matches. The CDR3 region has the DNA TGCGCCAGCAGCCACCCCACTAGCGGGGGGGTTAAAAACATTCAGTACTTC. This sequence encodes CASSHPTSGGVKNIQYF.

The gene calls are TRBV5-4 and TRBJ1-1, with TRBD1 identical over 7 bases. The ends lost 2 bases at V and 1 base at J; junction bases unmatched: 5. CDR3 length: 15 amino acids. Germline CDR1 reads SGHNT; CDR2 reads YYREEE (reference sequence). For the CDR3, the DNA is TGTGCCAGCAGCTTCCCGGACAGGCCGAACACTGAAGCTTTCTTT. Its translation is CASSFPDRPNTEAFF.

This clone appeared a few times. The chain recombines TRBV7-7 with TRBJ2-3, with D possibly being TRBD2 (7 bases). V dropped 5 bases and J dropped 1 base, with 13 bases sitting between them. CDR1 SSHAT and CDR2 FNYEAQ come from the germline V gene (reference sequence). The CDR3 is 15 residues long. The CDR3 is CASSLRGPGTDTQYF. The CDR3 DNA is TGTGCCAGCAGCCTGCGGGGGCCCGGCACAGATACGCAGTATTTT. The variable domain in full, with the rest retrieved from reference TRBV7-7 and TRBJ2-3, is GAGVSQSPRYKVTKRGQDVTLRCDPISSHATLYWYQQALGQGPEFLTYFNYEAQPDKSGLPSDRFSAERPEGSISTLTIQRTEQRDSAMYRCASSLRGPGTDTQYFGPGTRLTVL.

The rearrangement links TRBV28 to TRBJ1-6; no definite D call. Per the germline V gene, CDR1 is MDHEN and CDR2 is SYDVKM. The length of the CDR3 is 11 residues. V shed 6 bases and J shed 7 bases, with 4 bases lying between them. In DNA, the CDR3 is TGTGCCAGCAGGGAAAATTCACCCCTCCACTTT. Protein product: CASRENSPLHF.

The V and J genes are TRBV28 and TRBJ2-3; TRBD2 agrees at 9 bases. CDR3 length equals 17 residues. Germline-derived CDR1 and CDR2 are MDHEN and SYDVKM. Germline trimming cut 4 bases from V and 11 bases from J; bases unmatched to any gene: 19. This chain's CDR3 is CASSSMDGLARGTQQYF. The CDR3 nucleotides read TGTGCCAGCAGTTCAATGGACGGACTAGCGCGGGGGACACAGCAGTATTTT.

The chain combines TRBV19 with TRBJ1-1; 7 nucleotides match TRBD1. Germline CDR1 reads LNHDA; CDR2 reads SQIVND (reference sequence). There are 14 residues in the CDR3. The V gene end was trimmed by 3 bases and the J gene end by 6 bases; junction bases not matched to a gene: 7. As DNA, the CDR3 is TGTGCCAGTAGTATTCAGGGGGTTGGCGCTGAAGCTTTCTTT. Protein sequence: CASSIQGVGAEAFF. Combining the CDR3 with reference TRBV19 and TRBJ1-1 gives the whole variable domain DGGITQSPKYLFRKEGQNVTLSCEQNLNHDAMYWYRQDPGQGLRLIYYSQIVNDFQKGDIAEGYSVSREKKESFPLTVTSAQKNPTAFYLCASSIQGVGAEAFFGQGTRLTVV.

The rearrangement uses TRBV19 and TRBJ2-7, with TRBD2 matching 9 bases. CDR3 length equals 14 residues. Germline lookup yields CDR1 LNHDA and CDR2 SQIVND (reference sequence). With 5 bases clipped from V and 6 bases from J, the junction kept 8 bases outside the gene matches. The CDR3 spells CASSSASGVTEQYF. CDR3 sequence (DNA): TGTGCCAGTAGTTCAGCTAGCGGGGTAACCGAGCAGTACTTC.

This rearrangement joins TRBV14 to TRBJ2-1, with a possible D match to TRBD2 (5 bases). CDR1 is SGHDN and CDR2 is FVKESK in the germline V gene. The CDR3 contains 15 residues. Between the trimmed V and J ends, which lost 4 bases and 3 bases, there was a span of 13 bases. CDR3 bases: TGTGCCAGCAGCCGTCACGGGGTACGCTACAATGAGCAGTTCTTC. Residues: CASSRHGVRYNEQFF.